What follows are 21 T cell receptor beta chains derived from one specimen sequenced in a study of cytomegalovirus exposure and HLA in healthy donors. Primers: 60 Vbeta forward and 13 Jbeta reverse. Data came from immunoSEQ multiplex PCR; TCRdb stores just in-frame clones and leaves some out. The sample lists roughly 34,000 clones, approximately 70% seen once, with about 6% in the top ten. The sequencing sample was made of PBMCs. The receptors shown here come from a man aged 25 to 45 in good health and CMV-seronegative.

The chain links TRBV7-6 to TRBJ1-5; 7 bases fit TRBD1. The J segment lost 4 bases and the V segment lost 3 bases, leaving 3 bases of the junction unmatched. The germline V gene encodes CDR1 SGHVS and CDR2 FNYEAQ. This CDR3 is 14 amino acids long. The CDR3 region is CASSLRGPNQPQHF. The CDR3 nucleotides read TGTGCCAGCAGCTTGAGGGGGCCGAATCAGCCCCAGCATTTT.

DNA for the CDR3: TGTGCCAGCAGTTTCTGGACAGGGGGTAAATCTGGAAACACCATATATTTT. Its protein is CASSFWTGGKSGNTIYF. The rearrangement links TRBV28 to TRBJ1-3; TRBD1 matches at 10 bases. J gave up 1 base and V 3 bases, and 6 bases lay outside the gene matches. In germline, CDR1 is MDHEN, CDR2 SYDVKM. The CDR3 is 17 residues long.

The chain joins TRBV4-1 to TRBJ2-7; 8 bases are shared with TRBD2. From germline, CDR1 is MGHRA and CDR2 YSYEKL. Trimming removed 4 bases from V and 0 bases from J; junction bases left unmatched: 8. The CDR3 spans 16 residues. The CDR3 here is CASSPVSGAPSYEQYF. In nucleotides, the CDR3 is TGCGCCAGCAGCCCCGTTAGCGGGGCCCCCTCCTACGAGCAGTACTTC.

The chain carries TRBV6-1 and TRBJ1-1; D is perhaps TRBD1 (5 bases). The length of the CDR3 is 15 residues. V was cut by 3 bases and J by 2 bases, with 13 bases left in between. Germline CDR1 MNHNS, CDR2 SASEGT. The CDR3 region is CASSEPGRGNTEAFF. CDR3 nucleotide sequence: TGTGCCAGCAGTGAGCCGGGTAGGGGAAACACTGAAGCTTTCTTT.

The V call is TRBV28, the J call TRBJ2-1, with D possibly TRBD1 on 6 matching bases. The V end was cut by 2 bases, the J end by 4 bases, with 9 bases between. The CDR3 has 14 residues. Germline V gene lookup returns CDR1 MDHEN and CDR2 SYDVKM. CDR3 loop: CASSLGGGYNEQFF. Written as DNA, the CDR3 is TGTGCCAGCAGTTTAGGGGGCGGTTACAATGAGCAGTTCTTC. Together with reference TRBV28 and TRBJ2-1, the CDR3 gives the full variable domain: DVKVTQSSRYLVKRTGEKVFLECVQDMDHENMFWYRQDPGLGLRLIYFSYDVKMKEKGDIPEGYSVSREKKERFSLILESASTNQTSMYLCASSLGGGYNEQFFGPGTRLTVL.

The J gene is TRBJ2-5, the V gene TRBV20-1; TRBD1 matches at 7 bases. J lost 5 bases, V lost 6 bases, and 3 bases had no gene match. Germline V CDR1 and CDR2: DFQATT, SNEGSKA (reference sequence). This CDR3 has 11 amino acids. CDR3 in DNA: TGCAGTGCCCAAGGGGGCGAGACCCAGTACTTC. This translates into CSAQGGETQYF.

This rearrangement joins TRBV20-1 to TRBJ1-6; the D is unclear. This CDR3 has 11 amino acids. V lost 7 bases to trimming and J lost 6 bases, with 7 bases between them. The germline CDR1 and CDR2 sequences are DFQATT and SNEGSKA (reference sequence). The CDR3 protein is CSVLSNSPLHF. In nucleotides, the CDR3 is TGCAGTGTTCTGAGTAATTCACCCCTCCACTTT.

This clone occurred a few times. This sequence joins TRBV6-6 and TRBJ2-5, with 8 bases fitting TRBD2. The germline V gene has CDR1 MNHNY and CDR2 SVGAGI (reference sequence). CDR3 size: 15 residues. J lost 7 bases, V lost 6 bases, and 13 bases had no gene match. The CDR3 DNA follows: TGTGCCAGCAGCTATAAGCGGGAGTCAAGGGGGACCCAGTACTTC. It specifies CASSYKRESRGTQYF.

The rearrangement uses TRBV6-5 and TRBJ2-5; tentative D call: TRBD2 (6 bases). V shed 5 bases and J shed 6 bases, with 19 bases lying between them. The CDR3 loop spans 15 amino acids. Germline loops: CDR1 MNHEY, CDR2 SVGAGI. The CDR3 sequence is CASSPLTGSRKTQYF. CDR3 nucleotides: TGTGCCAGCAGTCCACTCACCGGGAGCAGAAAGACCCAGTACTTC.

The V gene is TRBV2, the J gene TRBJ1-5; the D gene is possibly TRBD1 (6 bases). V lost 4 bases and J lost 6, with 13 bases in between. CDR3 length: 14 residues. Looked up from germline, CDR1 is SNHLY and CDR2 is FYNNEI. CDR3 coding DNA: TGTGCCAGCAGTGTCGGCAGGGGTTTTCAGCCCCAGCATTTT. This codes for CASSVGRGFQPQHF.

The chain links TRBV28 to TRBJ1-5; D unclear. The CDR3 has 16 residues. Deletions cut 7 bases from V and 2 bases from J, with 18 bases between. Germline values: CDR1 MDHEN, CDR2 SYDVKM. As DNA, the CDR3 is TGTGCCAGCACCCAAGGTCCCGCCGGGGGCAATCAGCCCCAGCATTTT. Translation: CASTQGPAGGNQPQHF.

The chain has TRBV28 and TRBJ1-1; no reliable D call. Trimming removed 3 bases at V and 10 bases at J, with 12 bases between. Looked up from germline, CDR1 is MDHEN and CDR2 is SYDVKM. The CDR3 totals 12 residues. This CDR3 is CASSFQFLAAFF. The CDR3 DNA reads TGTGCCAGCAGTTTTCAGTTTTTGGCAGCTTTCTTT.

J is TRBJ1-4 and V is TRBV5-4; D possibly corresponds to TRBD1 (5 bases). Germline-derived CDR1 and CDR2 are SGHNT and YYREEE (reference sequence). The ends were cut back, 5 bases at V and 0 bases at J, with 11 bases in the middle. CDR3 size: 15 residues. DNA for the CDR3: TGTGCCAGCAGTAATAGGGGCCCAACTAATGAAAAACTGTTTTTT. Translation gives CASSNRGPTNEKLFF.

The rearrangement uses TRBV15 and TRBJ1-2; TRBD1 agrees at 8 bases. This CDR3 has 13 amino acids. Germline V gene sequence: CDR1 LNHNV, CDR2 YYDKDF (reference sequence). The trim removed 3 bases at V and 4 bases at J, leaving 1 base unmatched. The CDR3 is CATSRDRVYGYTF. Written as DNA, the CDR3 is TGTGCCACCAGCAGGGACAGGGTCTATGGCTACACCTTC.

The genes are TRBV10-1 and TRBJ2-7, with D unclear. The CDR3 has 13 residues. With 2 bases removed from V and 2 bases from J, the gap between germline ends came to 7 bases. CDR1 is WNHNN and CDR2 is SYGVQD in the germline V gene (reference sequence). The CDR3 DNA follows: TGCGCCAGCAGTGAGGGCAGGACCTACGAGCAGTACTTC. This codes for CASSEGRTYEQYF.

V and J are TRBV6-5 and TRBJ2-1; the match to TRBD1 covers 9 bases. This CDR3 has 14 amino acids. The trim removed 5 bases at V and 4 bases at J, leaving 3 bases unmatched. Germline lookup yields CDR1 MNHEY and CDR2 SVGAGI. The CDR3 protein is CASSIGQGYNEQFF. In DNA form, the CDR3 reads TGTGCCAGCAGTATTGGACAGGGGTACAATGAGCAGTTCTTC.

The V call is TRBV10-3, the J call TRBJ2-7; tentative D call: TRBD2 (6 bases). The V end was cut by 3 bases, the J end by 0 bases, with 12 bases between. Germline lookup yields CDR1 ENHRY and CDR2 SYGVKD. The CDR3 is 15 amino acids. CDR3 sequence reads: CAISDQNGGSYEQYF. CDR3 bases: TGTGCCATCAGTGATCAAAACGGGGGCTCCTACGAGCAGTACTTC.

The chain links TRBV5-1 to TRBJ2-5, with a possible D match to TRBD2 (6 bases). The germline CDR1 and CDR2 sequences are SGHRS and YFSETQ. V gave up 3 bases and J gave up 5 bases, with 17 bases separating them. The CDR3 loop spans 15 amino acids. CDR3 protein: CASSSGLTLRETQYF. The CDR3 region has the DNA TGCGCCAGCAGCTCGGGACTCACTCTACGGGAGACCCAGTACTTC. Full variable domain (missing parts from reference TRBV5-1 and TRBJ2-5): KAGVTQTPRYLIKTRGQQVTLSCSPISGHRSVSWYQQTPGQGLQFLFEYFSETQRNKGNFPGRFSGRQFSNSRSEMNVSTLELGDSALYLCASSSGLTLRETQYFGPGTRLLVL.

V and J are TRBV7-9 and TRBJ1-5; 7 nucleotides match TRBD1. The CDR3 is 13 amino acids. CDR1 is SEHNR, CDR2 FQNEAQ, per germline (reference sequence). The J segment lost 7 bases and the V segment lost 6 bases, leaving 6 bases of the junction unmatched. In nucleotides, the CDR3 is TGTGCCAGCAGGGCCAGGGGGGACCAGCCCCAGCATTTT. It encodes CASRARGDQPQHF.

The chain carries TRBV28 and TRBJ1-1; maybe TRBD1 (6 bases). Trimming pared 8 bases from V and 5 bases from J, leaving 18 bases between. The CDR3 consists of 14 residues. CDR1 and CDR2 from the germline V gene are MDHEN and SYDVKM. CDR3 region: CASRDTIKATEAFF. CDR3 DNA sequence: TGTGCCAGCCGGGACACAATCAAGGCTACTGAAGCTTTCTTT.

As DNA, the CDR3 is TGTGCCAGTGGGCAGGGGGGTGGCGATGAGCAGTTCTTC. Protein sequence: CASGQGGGDEQFF. The rearrangement joins TRBV10-3 to TRBJ2-1, with TRBD1 as a possible D gene (7 bases). There are 13 residues in the CDR3. V dropped 10 bases and J dropped 8 bases, with 18 bases sitting between them. Germline CDR1 reads ENHRY; CDR2 reads SYGVKD.